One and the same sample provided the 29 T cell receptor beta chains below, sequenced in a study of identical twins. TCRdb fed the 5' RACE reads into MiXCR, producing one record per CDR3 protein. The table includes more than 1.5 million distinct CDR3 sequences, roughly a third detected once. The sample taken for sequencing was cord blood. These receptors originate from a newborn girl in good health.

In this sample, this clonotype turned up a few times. As DNA, the CDR3 is TGTGCCATCAGTGAAGGTCAGGGGCGGGATCAGCCCCAGCATTTT. Encoded protein: CAISEGQGRDQPQHF. This sequence joins TRBV10-3 and TRBJ1-5; tentatively, D is TRBD1 (6 bases). Trimming took off 3 bases at V and 5 bases at J, with 14 bases between the two ends. The CDR3 contains 15 residues. CDR1 ENHRY and CDR2 SYGVKD come from the germline V gene.

The CDR3, as DNA: TGCAGTGCTAGAGATACAGAACGGGGCTCCTATAATTCACCCCTCCACTTT. Translating it yields CSARDTERGSYNSPLHF. The chain carries TRBV20-1 and TRBJ1-6; D not resolved. Trimming removed 0 bases from V and 0 bases from J, with 12 bases in between. There are 17 residues in the CDR3. The germline gives CDR1 DFQATT, CDR2 SNEGSKA (reference sequence).

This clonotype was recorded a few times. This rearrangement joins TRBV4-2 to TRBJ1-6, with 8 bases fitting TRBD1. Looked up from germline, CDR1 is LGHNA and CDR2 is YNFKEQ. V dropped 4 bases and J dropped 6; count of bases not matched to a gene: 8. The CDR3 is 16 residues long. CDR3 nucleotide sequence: TGTGCCAGCAGCCGGAGACGGACAGGGCTTAATTCACCCCTCCACTTT. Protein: CASSRRRTGLNSPLHF.

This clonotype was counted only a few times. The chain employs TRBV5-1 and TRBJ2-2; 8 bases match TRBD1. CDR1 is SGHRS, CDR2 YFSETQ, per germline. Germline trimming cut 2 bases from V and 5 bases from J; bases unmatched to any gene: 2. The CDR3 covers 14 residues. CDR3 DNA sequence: TGCGCCAGCAGCTTTCAGGGGGCAACCGGGGAGCTGTTTTTT. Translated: CASSFQGATGELFF.

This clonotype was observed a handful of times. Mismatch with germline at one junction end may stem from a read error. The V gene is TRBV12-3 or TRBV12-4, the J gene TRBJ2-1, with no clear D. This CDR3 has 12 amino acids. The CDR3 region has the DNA TGTGCCAACAGTTTAACACGACCTGAGCAGTTCTTC. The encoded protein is CANSLTRPEQFF.

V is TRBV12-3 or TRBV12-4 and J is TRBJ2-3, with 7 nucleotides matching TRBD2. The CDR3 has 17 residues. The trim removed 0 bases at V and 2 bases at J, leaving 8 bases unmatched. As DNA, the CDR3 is TGTGCCAGCAGTTTAGCACCCGGACTAGAGGACACAGATACGCAGTATTTT. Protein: CASSLAPGLEDTDTQYF.

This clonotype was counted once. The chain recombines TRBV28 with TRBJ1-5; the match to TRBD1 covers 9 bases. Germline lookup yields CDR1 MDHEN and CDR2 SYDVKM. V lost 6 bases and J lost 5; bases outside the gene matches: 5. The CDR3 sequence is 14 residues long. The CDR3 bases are TGTGCCAGCAGGAGGACAGGGGTTTATCAGCCCCAGCATTTT. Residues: CASRRTGVYQPQHF.

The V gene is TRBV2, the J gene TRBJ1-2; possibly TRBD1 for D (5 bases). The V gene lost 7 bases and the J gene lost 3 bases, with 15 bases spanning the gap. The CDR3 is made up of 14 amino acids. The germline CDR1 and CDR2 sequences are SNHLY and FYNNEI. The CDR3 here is CASKSGGGYYGYTF. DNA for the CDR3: TGTGCCAGCAAGTCAGGCGGGGGATACTATGGCTACACCTTC. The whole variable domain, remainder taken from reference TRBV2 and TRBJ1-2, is EPEVTQTPSHQVTQMGQEVILRCVPISNHLYFYWYRQILGQKVEFLVSFYNNEISEKSEIFDDQFSVERPDGSNFTLKIRSTKLEDSAMYFCASKSGGGYYGYTFGSGTRLTVV.

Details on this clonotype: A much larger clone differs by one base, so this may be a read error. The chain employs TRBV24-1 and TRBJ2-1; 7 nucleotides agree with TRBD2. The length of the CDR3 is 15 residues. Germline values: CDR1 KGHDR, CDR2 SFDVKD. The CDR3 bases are TGTGCCACCAGTGGTCCGACTAGCTCCCACAATGAGCAGTTCTTC. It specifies CATSGPTSSHNEQFF.

CDR3: CASSHLGKALTGELFF. CDR3 in DNA: TGTGCCAGCAGTCACCTCGGGAAGGCGCTCACCGGGGAGCTGTTTTTT. This sequence joins TRBV6-6 and TRBJ2-2; tentatively, D is TRBD2 (5 bases). The germline V gene encodes CDR1 MNHNY and CDR2 SVGAGI (reference sequence). The V end was cut by 5 bases, the J end by 4 bases, with 17 bases between. CDR3 length: 16 residues.

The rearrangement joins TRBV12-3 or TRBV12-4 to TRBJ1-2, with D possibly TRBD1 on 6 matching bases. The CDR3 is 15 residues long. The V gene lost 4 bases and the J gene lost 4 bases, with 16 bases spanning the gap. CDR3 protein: CASSSSRTDTYGYTF. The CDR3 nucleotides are TGTGCCAGCAGTTCCAGTAGGACAGACACCTATGGCTACACCTTC.

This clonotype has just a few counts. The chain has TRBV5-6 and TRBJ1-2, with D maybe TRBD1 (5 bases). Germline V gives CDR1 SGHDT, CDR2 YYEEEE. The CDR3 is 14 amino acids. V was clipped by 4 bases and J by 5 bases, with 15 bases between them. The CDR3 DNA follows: TGTGCCAGCAGCAGATCAGGGTTCGAATATGGCTACACCTTC. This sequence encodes CASSRSGFEYGYTF. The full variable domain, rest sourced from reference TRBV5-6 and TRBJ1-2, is DAGVTQSPTHLIKTRGQQVTLRCSPKSGHDTVSWYQQALGQGPQFIFQYYEEEERQRGNFPDRFSGHQFPNYSSELNVNALLLGDSALYLCASSRSGFEYGYTFGSGTRLTVV.

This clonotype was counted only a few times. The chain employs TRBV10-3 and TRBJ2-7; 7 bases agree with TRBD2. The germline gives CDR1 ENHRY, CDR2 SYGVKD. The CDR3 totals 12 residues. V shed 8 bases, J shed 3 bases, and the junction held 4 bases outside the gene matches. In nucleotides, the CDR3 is TGTGCCATCGGCAGGGAGGGCTACGAGCAGTACTTC. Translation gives CAIGREGYEQYF.

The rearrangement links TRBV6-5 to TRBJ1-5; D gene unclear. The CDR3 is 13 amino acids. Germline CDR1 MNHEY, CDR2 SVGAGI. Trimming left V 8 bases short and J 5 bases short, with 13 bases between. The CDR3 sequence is CASASVPHQPQHF. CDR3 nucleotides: TGTGCCAGCGCCTCGGTACCCCATCAGCCCCAGCATTTT.

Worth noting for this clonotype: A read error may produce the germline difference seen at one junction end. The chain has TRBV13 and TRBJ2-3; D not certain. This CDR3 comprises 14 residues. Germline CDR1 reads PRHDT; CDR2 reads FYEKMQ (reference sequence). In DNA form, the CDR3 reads TGTGCCAGCAACTTAGACGATACCACAGATACGCAGTATTTT. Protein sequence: CASNLDDTTDTQYF.

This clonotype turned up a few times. The CDR3: CASSKRGSVSYEQYF. CDR3 sequence (DNA): TGTGCCAGCAGTAAAAGAGGGAGTGTGTCCTACGAGCAGTACTTC. The V and J genes are TRBV6-5 and TRBJ2-7; tentatively, D is TRBD2 (5 bases). The CDR3 is made up of 15 amino acids. Trimming removed 5 bases at V and 1 base at J, with 15 bases between. Germline CDR1 reads MNHEY; CDR2 reads SVGAGI.

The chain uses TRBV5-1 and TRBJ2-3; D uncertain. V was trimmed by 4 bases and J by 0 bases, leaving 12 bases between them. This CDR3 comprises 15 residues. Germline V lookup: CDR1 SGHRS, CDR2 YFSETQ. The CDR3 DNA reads TGCGCCAGCAGCGTGGGCCCGACTAGCACAGATACGCAGTATTTT. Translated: CASSVGPTSTDTQYF.

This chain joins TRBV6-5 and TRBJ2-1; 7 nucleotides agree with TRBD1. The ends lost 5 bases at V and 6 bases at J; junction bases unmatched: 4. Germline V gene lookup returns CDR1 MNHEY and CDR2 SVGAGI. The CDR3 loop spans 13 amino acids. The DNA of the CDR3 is TGTGCCAGCAGTGCCCCAGGGGGCAATGAGCAGTTCTTC. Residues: CASSAPGGNEQFF.

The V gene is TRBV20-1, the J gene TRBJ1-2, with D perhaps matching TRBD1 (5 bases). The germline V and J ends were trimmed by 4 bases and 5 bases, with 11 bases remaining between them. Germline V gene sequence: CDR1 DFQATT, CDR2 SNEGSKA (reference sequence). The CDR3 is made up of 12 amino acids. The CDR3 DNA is TGCAGTGCTACAGGGACCTTTTATGGCTACACCTTC. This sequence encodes CSATGTFYGYTF.

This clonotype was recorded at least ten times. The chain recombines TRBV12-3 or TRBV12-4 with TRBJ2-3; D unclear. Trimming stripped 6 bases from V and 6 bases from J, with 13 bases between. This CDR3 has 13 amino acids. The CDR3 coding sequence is TGTGCCAGCAGACATAACGCCGGGGATACGCAGTATTTT. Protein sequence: CASRHNAGDTQYF.

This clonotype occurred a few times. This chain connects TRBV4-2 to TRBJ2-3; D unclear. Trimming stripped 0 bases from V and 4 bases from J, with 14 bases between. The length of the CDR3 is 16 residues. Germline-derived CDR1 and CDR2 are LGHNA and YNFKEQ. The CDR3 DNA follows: TGTGCCAGCAGCCAAGATTCGGTGGACCCGGCAGATACGCAGTATTTT. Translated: CASSQDSVDPADTQYF.

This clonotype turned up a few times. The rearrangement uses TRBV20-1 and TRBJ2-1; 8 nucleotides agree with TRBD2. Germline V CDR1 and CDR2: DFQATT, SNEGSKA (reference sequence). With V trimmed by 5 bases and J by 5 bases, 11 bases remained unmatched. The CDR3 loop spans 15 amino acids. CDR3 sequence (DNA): TGCAGTGCTCCCCCGACCGGGACTAGAAACAATGAGCAGTTCTTC. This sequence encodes CSAPPTGTRNNEQFF.

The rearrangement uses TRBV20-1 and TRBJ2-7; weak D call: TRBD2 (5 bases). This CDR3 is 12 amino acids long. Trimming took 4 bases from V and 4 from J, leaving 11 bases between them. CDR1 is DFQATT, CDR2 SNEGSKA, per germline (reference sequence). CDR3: CSAKKVAYEQYF. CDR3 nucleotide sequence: TGCAGTGCTAAAAAAGTAGCGTACGAGCAGTACTTC.

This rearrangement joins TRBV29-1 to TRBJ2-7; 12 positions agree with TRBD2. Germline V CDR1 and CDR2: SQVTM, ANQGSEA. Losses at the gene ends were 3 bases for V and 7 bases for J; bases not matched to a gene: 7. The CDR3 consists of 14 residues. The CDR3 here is CSVEGLAGYNEQYF. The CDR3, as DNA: TGCAGCGTTGAGGGACTAGCGGGTTACAATGAGCAGTACTTC.

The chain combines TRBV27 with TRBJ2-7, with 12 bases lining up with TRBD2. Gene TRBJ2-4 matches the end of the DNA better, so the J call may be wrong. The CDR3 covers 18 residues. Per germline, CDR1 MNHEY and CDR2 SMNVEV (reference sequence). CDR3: CASSPLAGGSMSKNIQYF. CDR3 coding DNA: TGTGCCAGCAGTCCTCTAGCGGGGGGGAGTATGTCCAAAAACATTCAGTACTTC.

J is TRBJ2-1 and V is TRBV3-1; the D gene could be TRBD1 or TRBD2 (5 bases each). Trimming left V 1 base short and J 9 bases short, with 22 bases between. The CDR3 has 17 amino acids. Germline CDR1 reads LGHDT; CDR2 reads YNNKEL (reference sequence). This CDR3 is CASSQGGYRGAESEQFF. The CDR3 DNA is TGTGCCAGCAGCCAAGGGGGCTATCGAGGGGCGGAATCTGAGCAGTTCTTC.

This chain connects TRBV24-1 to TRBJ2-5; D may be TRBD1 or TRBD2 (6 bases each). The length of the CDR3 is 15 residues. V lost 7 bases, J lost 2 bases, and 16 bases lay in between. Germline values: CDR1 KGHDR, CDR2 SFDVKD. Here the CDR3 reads CATSLARDIQETQYF. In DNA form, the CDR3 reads TGTGCCACCAGCCTAGCGCGGGACATTCAAGAGACCCAGTACTTC.

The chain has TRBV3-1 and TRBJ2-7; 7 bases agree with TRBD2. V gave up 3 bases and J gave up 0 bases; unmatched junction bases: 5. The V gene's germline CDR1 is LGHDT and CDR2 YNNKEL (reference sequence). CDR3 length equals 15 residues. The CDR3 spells CASSQFGGSSYEQYF. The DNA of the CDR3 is TGTGCCAGCAGCCAGTTCGGCGGGAGCTCCTACGAGCAGTACTTC.

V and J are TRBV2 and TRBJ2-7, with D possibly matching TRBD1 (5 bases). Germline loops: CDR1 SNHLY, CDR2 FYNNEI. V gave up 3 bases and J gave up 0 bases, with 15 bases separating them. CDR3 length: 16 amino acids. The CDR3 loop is CASSDEGQGPSYEQYF. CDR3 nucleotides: TGTGCCAGCAGTGATGAAGGCCAGGGCCCCTCCTACGAGCAGTACTTC.